The source of this T cell receptor beta chain is a study of shared clonotypes between healthy human individuals. Overall study results and limits: Clonotypes that were shared across four donors made up 4.5% to 5% of naive CD4 clonotypes.

Into CD45RA+ naive and CD45RA-negative memory subsets, the CD4+ cells were split. A remark on this clone: Its antigen is currently unknown.

Each cell subset's genomic DNA was divided evenly among several immunoSEQ plates. Only in-frame clones appear in the TCRdb table, and some are missing; sequencing was by immunoSEQ multiplex PCR. The sample records fewer than 1.6 million clones, roughly 98.5% being singletons. The germline V gene has CDR1 LNHDA and CDR2 SQIVND (reference sequence). Germline trimming cut 3 bases from V and 1 base from J; bases unmatched to any gene: 8. The length of the CDR3 is 17 residues. Source material: naive CD4+ T cells sorted from blood. The subset was: CD45RA+ positively selected. The sequence came from a man aged 25 to 45 in good health. V usage is TRBV19 and J usage is TRBJ2-5; TRBD2 matches at 10 bases. CDR3 in amino acids: CASSIRGGLAAQETQYF. As DNA, the CDR3 is TGTGCCAGTAGTATCAGGGGAGGACTAGCGGCCCAAGAGACCCAGTACTTC.